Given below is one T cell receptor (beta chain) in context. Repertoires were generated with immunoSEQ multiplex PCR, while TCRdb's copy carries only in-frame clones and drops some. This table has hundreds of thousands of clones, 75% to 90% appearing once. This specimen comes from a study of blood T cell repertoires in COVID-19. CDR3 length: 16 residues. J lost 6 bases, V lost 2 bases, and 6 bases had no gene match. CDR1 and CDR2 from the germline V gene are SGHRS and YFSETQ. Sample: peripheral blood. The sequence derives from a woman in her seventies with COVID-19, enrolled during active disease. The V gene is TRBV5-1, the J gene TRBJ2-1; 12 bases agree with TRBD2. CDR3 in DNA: TGCGCCAGCAGCTTATTAACTAGCGGGGGGTCCAATGAGCAGTTCTTC. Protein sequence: CASSLLTSGGSNEQFF.